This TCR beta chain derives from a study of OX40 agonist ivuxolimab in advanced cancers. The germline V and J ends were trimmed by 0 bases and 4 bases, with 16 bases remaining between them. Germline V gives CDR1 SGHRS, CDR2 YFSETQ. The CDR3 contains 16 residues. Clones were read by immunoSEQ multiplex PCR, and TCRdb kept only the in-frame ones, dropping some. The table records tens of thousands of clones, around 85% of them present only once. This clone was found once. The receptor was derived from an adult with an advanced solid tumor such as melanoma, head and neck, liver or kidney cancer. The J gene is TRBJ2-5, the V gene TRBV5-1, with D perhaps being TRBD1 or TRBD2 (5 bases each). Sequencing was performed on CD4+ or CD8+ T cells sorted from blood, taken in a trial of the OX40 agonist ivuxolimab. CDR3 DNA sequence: TGCGCCAGCAGCTTGGGTGGGGACCCATCTCGAGAGACCCAGTACTTC. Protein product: CASSLGGDPSRETQYF.